This T cell receptor beta chain was recovered during a study of T cells in Graves' hyperthyroidism and ophthalmopathy. The germline V and J ends were trimmed by 2 bases and 8 bases, with 12 bases remaining between them. CDR1 and CDR2 (germline): SEHNR, FQNEAQ (reference sequence). The CDR3 runs to 13 residues. Whole-study results and caveats: Within blood appeared most thyroid clonotypes that had expanded above 0.001.

RNA transcripts were the template for amplifying TCR beta CDR3 regions. The HTBI primer set was used in a first-round RT-PCR of the TCR CDR3. TCRdb processed the multiplex PCR reads anew with MiXCR; each CDR3 protein has one entry. The table includes approximately 480,000 distinct CDR3 sequences, less than 25% detected once. Details on this clonotype: The antigen is unknown.

The chain links TRBV7-9 to TRBJ1-2; D gene uncertain. Sequences were obtained from blood. This receptor was obtained from a man in his late teens or twenties with Graves' hyperthyroidism. The CDR3 loop is CASSLKIYDGYTF. The CDR3 DNA follows: TGTGCCAGCAGCTTAAAAATCTACGACGGCTACACCTTC. The complete variable domain, with remaining parts taken from reference TRBV7-9 and TRBJ1-2, reads DTGVSQNPRHKITKRGQNVTFRCDPISEHNRLYWYRQTLGQGPEFLTYFQNEAQLEKSRLLSDRFSAERPKGSFSTLEIQRTEQGDSAMYLCASSLKIYDGYTFGSGTRLTVV.